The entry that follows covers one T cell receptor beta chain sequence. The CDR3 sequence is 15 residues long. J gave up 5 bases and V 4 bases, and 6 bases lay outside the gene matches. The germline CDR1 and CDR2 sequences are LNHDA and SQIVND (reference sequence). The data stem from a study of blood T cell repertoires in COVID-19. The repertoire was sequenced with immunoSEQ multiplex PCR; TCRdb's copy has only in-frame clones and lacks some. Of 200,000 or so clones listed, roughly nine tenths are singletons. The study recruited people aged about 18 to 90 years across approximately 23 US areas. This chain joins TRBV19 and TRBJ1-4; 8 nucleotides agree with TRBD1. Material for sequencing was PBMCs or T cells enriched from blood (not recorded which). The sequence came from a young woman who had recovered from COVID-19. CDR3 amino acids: CASSTGQVINEKLFF. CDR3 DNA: TGTGCCAGTAGTACGGGACAGGTGATAAATGAAAAACTGTTTTTT. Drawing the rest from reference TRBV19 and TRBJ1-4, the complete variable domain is DGGITQSPKYLFRKEGQNVTLSCEQNLNHDAMYWYRQDPGQGLRLIYYSQIVNDFQKGDIAEGYSVSREKKESFPLTVTSAQKNPTAFYLCASSTGQVINEKLFFGSGTQLSVL.